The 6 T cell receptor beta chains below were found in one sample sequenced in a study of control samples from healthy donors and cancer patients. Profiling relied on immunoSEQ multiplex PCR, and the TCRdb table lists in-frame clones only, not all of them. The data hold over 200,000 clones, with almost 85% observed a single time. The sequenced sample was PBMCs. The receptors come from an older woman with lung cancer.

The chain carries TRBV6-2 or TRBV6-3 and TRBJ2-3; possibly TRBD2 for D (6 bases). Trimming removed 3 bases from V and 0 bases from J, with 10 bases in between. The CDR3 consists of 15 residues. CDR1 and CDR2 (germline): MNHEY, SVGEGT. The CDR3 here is CASSYPSGSTDTQYF. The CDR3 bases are TGTGCCAGCAGTTATCCAAGCGGGAGCACAGATACGCAGTATTTT.

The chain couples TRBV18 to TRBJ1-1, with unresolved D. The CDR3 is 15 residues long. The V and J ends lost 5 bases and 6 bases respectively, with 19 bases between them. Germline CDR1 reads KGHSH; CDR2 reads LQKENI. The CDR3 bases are TGTGCCAGCTCAGAACGGGCTAGGAGTAGTTCTGAAGCTTTCTTT. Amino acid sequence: CASSERARSSSEAFF.

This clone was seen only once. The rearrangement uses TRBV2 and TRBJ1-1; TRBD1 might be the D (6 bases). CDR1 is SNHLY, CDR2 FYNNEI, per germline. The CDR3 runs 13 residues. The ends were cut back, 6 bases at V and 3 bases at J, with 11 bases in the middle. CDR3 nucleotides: TGTGCCAGCAGGCCCACAGGGTACACTGAAGCTTTCTTT. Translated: CASRPTGYTEAFF.

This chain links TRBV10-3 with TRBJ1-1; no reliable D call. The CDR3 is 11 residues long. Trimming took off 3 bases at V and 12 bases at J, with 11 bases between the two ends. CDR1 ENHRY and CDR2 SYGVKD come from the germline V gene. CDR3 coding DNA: TGTGCCATCAGTGATGGGGATAACTCTTTCTTT. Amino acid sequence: CAISDGDNSFF.

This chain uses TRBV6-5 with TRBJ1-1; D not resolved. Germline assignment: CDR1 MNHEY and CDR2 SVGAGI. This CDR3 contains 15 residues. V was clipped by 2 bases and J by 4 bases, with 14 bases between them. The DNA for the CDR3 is TGTGCCAGCAGTTACGGTGTTGGGGTCGGCACTGAAGCTTTCTTT. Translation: CASSYGVGVGTEAFF.

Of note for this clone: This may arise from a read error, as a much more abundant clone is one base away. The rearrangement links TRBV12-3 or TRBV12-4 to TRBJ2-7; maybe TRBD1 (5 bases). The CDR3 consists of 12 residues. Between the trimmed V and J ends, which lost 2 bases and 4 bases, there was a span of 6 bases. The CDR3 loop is CASSLQGYEQYF. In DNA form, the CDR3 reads TGTGCCAGCAGTTTACAGGGTTACGAGCAGTACTTC.